The following is a TCR beta chain sequence with its context. The sample belongs to a study of blood T cell repertoires in COVID-19. Whole-study context: COVID-19 samples from acute and convalescent phases originated in the United States, Italy and Spain.

How the authors handled the data: Scientists estimated how many nucleated cells there were by amplifying reference gene primers. Sequencing used immunoSEQ multiplex PCR; TCRdb keeps in-frame clones, though not all of them. Clone size and V and J calls were adopted from that table, with D and trimming inferred from the DNA. Among about 32,000 clones, roughly 93% were seen once, and the ten largest hold about 0.86%. The CDR3 is 14 amino acids. V gave up 4 bases and J gave up 3 bases; unmatched junction bases: 3. Germline V gene lookup returns CDR1 SGHRS and CDR2 YFSETQ. V and J are TRBV5-1 and TRBJ1-1; TRBD1 aligns across 10 bases. The sequence was obtained from a male donor with active COVID-19. The specimen sequenced was peripheral blood. Written as DNA, the CDR3 is TGCGCCAGCAGCGCTGACAGGGGGCACACTGAAGCTTTCTTT. It specifies CASSADRGHTEAFF.